What follows are 3 T cell receptor beta chains derived from one specimen sequenced in a study of T-cell memory formation after mild COVID-19. A single record per CDR3 protein comes from TCRdb applying MiXCR to the 5' RACE reads. The table lists more than 70,000 distinct CDR3 sequences, 14% of them singletons. The sequenced material came from PBMCs or a T cell subset sorted from them (not recorded which). The receptor source for this set is an adult woman who had mild COVID-19 (a few samples of this study predate the infection). Cell type and time point are not known.

There are a few counts of this clonotype. The chain links TRBV24-1 to TRBJ2-1, with 8 bases lining up with TRBD2. From germline, CDR1 is KGHDR and CDR2 SFDVKD. The CDR3 has 12 amino acids. V shed 6 bases, J shed 8 bases, and the junction held 2 bases outside the gene matches. This CDR3 is CATSWRGDEQFF. DNA for the CDR3: TGTGCCACCAGTTGGCGGGGGGATGAGCAGTTCTTC.

This clonotype was observed a few times. At one boundary the junction diverges from the germline segment, which might be a read error. The J gene is TRBJ2-1, the V gene TRBV7-9; TRBD2 might be the D (6 bases). Germline loops: CDR1 SEHNR, CDR2 FQNEAQ (reference sequence). CDR3 length: 15 amino acids. CDR3 DNA: TGTGCCACCAGCTTAAGGGAGGTTGCCTACAATGAGCAGTTCTTC. Protein: CATSLREVAYNEQFF.

This clonotype was detected a few times. This chain joins TRBV7-2 and TRBJ2-3; 11 bases are shared with TRBD2. CDR3 length: 17 residues. Germline values: CDR1 SGHTA, CDR2 FQGNSA. Losses at the gene ends were 4 bases for V and 5 bases for J; bases not matched to a gene: 11. The CDR3 DNA is TGTGCCAGCAGCTCCACCCTAGCGGGGGGATATAGAGATACGCAGTATTTT. This codes for CASSSTLAGGYRDTQYF.